This T cell receptor (beta chain) derives from a study of shared clonotypes between healthy human individuals. This CDR3 spans 13 amino acids. The V gene's germline CDR1 is SGHRS and CDR2 YFSETQ. V was trimmed by 6 bases and J by 10 bases, leaving 19 bases between them. Naive CD8 populations comprised CD45RO-negative cells positively selected for CCR7, excluding terminally differentiated effector memory CD45RA+ cells. Repertoires were generated with immunoSEQ multiplex PCR, while TCRdb's copy carries only in-frame clones and drops some. The sample records some 740,000 clones, 80% to 95% being singletons.

The sequenced material came from naive CD8+ T cells sorted from blood. The TCR sequence derives from a man aged 25 to 40 in good health. The chain recombines TRBV5-1 with TRBJ2-5, with D uncertain. The CDR3 protein is CASNLPPASDQYF. Here the CDR3 DNA reads TGCGCCAGCAACCTTCCCCCAGCGAGTGACCAGTACTTC.